This paragraph reports one T cell receptor beta chain. Its target is unknown. Documented time point: week 35, safety follow-up. Topical imiquimod accompanied each vaccine dose, which consisted of 300 ug of mutant IDH1 20-mer peptide. The data originate from a study of a mutant IDH1 vaccine in newly diagnosed glioma. The overall study: Beginning 4-6 weeks after radiotherapy alone, or with temozolomide cycles, vaccination took place. Visits V12 and V13 fell at weeks 35 and 47, respectively. Sex distribution of treated patients was roughly 60% male and approximately 38% female; mean age was around 40 years.

The junction had 7 bases not matched to a gene; V was cut back by 4 bases and J by 2 bases. The CDR3 is made up of 16 amino acids. The germline V gene has CDR1 SGHRS and CDR2 YFSETQ. Some clones are missing from TCRdb's copy, which holds only in-frame ones; the method was immunoSEQ multiplex PCR. The sample holds around 41,000 clones; over 75% are singletons and the top ten take about 1.5%. The input for sequencing was PBMCs, taken from a glioma patient whose treatment included an IDH1 peptide vaccine. This TCR was sampled from a man aged 35-49 years with glioma. The chain recombines TRBV5-1 with TRBJ2-3; TRBD2 matches 10 bases. The CDR3 loop is CASSPRTSGSTDTQYF. For the CDR3, the DNA is TGCGCCAGCAGCCCCAGGACTAGCGGATCCACAGATACGCAGTATTTT.